The rows below give T cell receptor beta chains drawn from one sample of a study of cytomegalovirus exposure and HLA in healthy donors. Profiled with immunoSEQ multiplex PCR; TCRdb holds only in-frame clones, not every one. The sample shows around 60,000 clones, 75% to 95% of them seen only once. Input material: PBMCs. The receptor source for this set is a man in his late teens or twenties in good health and CMV-seronegative. The CDR3 runs from the conserved cysteine through the conserved F or W. Each record gives: CDR3 length, V gene, J gene, D gene, clone size, CDR3 protein, CDR3 DNA. D genes are given only for firm matches. Clone size is stated in some rows and not others, as once, few, many or a class when expanded.

>13|TRBV2|TRBJ1-5|-|-
CASRPGVNQPQHF
TGTGCCAGCAGACCAGGGGTTAATCAGCCCCAGCATTTT
>12|TRBV18|TRBJ1-4|-|-
CASSTAAGKLFF
TGTGCCAGCTCCACGGCGGCGGGGAAGCTGTTTTTT
>15|TRBV5-5|TRBJ2-1|TRBD2|-
CASSTGLAGENPWFF
TGTGCCAGCAGCACGGGACTAGCGGGAGAAAACCCCTGGTTCTTC
>16|TRBV5-1|TRBJ2-2|TRBD2|once
CASSPGLAGQPGELFF
TGCGCCAGCAGCCCGGGACTAGCGGGGCAACCCGGGGAGCTGTTTTTT
>15|TRBV6-6|TRBJ2-2|TRBD2|-
CASSSLAGGTGELFF
TGTGCCAGCAGCTCTCTAGCGGGAGGCACCGGGGAGCTGTTTTTT
>13|TRBV4-2|TRBJ2-1|TRBD2|-
CATLAGDNNEQFF
TGTGCCACCCTAGCGGGAGACAACAATGAGCAGTTCTTC
>15|TRBV29-1|TRBJ1-2|-|-
CSVEPTTVTNYGYTF
TGCAGCGTTGAACCAACGACAGTAACTAACTATGGCTACACCTTC
>14|TRBV28|TRBJ1-5|-|-
CASSLWRSNQPQHF
TGTGCCAGCAGTTTATGGAGGAGCAATCAGCCCCAGCATTTT
>16|TRBV2|TRBJ2-2|TRBD1|-
CASSGTGGEGTGELFF
TGTGCCAGCAGCGGAACAGGGGGCGAAGGCACCGGGGAGCTGTTTTTT
>15|TRBV29-1|TRBJ1-4|TRBD1|few
CSVEARQGLNEKLFF
TGCAGCGTTGAGGCGCGACAGGGCCTTAATGAAAAACTGTTTTTT